This T cell receptor (beta chain) originates from a study of cytomegalovirus exposure and HLA in healthy donors. General study findings and limits: In presence/absence analyses, roughly uniform sequencing depth across donors was assumed. The sole available immune exposure information was CMV serostatus.

Germline V gene data show CDR1 as LNHNV and CDR2 as YYDKDF (reference sequence). CDR3 length: 14 residues. V dropped 1 base and J dropped 11 bases, with 17 bases sitting between them. Details on this clone: Antigen specificity is unknown.

Though nominally healthy at sampling, donors likely had unrecorded immune exposures. PCR was performed using 60 Vbeta and 13 Jbeta primers. Produced via immunoSEQ multiplex PCR; TCRdb's table is partial and in-frame only. The sample carries some 140,000 clones, around 82% recorded once. The chain carries TRBV15 and TRBJ2-5; weak D call: TRBD1 (5 bases). The receptor was isolated from a man aged 50 or older in good health and CMV-seronegative. Sample: PBMCs. This CDR3 reads CATSRGSMTAEQYF. CDR3 nucleotide sequence: TGTGCCACCAGCAGAGGGAGTATGACAGCAGAGCAGTACTTC.